The TCR beta chain described here comes from a study of cytomegalovirus exposure and HLA in healthy donors. The wider study: From donors who were HLA-typed, an early data release held 80 million or so unique TCRs.

Germline-derived CDR1 and CDR2 are SEHNR and FQNEAQ (reference sequence). CDR3 size: 16 residues. Trimming took 1 base from V and 7 from J, leaving 17 bases between them. The study ran its PCR with 60 Vbeta and 13 Jbeta primers. Authors' methods: Approximately 9.9 million shared chains were among the about 80 million unique TCR beta chains that a later analysis counted. Repertoires were generated with immunoSEQ multiplex PCR, while TCRdb's copy carries only in-frame clones and drops some. For V, J and clone size, that table is used; D and trimming come from the DNA. The sample records about 130,000 clones, roughly four fifths being singletons.

The chain carries TRBV7-9 and TRBJ2-1, with D possibly matching TRBD2 (5 bases). The source of this sequence is a girl aged 2 to 9 in good health and CMV-seronegative. Sequenced sample: PBMCs. CDR3 protein: CASSLVDSTSWNEQFF. Written as DNA, the CDR3 is TGTGCCAGCAGCTTAGTGGACTCCACGAGTTGGAATGAGCAGTTCTTC.